This TCR beta chain was profiled in a study of cytomegalovirus exposure and HLA in healthy donors. A remark on this clone: What it recognizes is unknown.

Regarding the study as a whole: An analysis was carried out later, and it reportedly showed fewer N-insertions in an Asian-associated ancestry cluster than the approximately 610-donor mean. The authors excluded some V segments, including TRBV6-2 and TRBV6-3, as indistinguishable.

Primers included in the PCR were 60 Vbeta and 13 Jbeta primers. The data were produced by immunoSEQ multiplex PCR, yet TCRdb's version contains in-frame clones alone and is incomplete. Among roughly 190,000 clones listed, roughly 70% were seen once. Per germline, CDR1 ENHRY and CDR2 SYGVKD. There are 13 residues in the CDR3. This rearrangement joins TRBV10-3 to TRBJ2-5; 7 bases match TRBD1. The J call may be in error: the DNA end matches TRBJ2-7 better. Source material: PBMCs. This TCR came from a woman aged 25 to 39 in good health and CMV-seronegative. CDR3 residues: CAINHRDRSEQYF. CDR3 in DNA: TGTGCCATCAACCACAGGGACAGAAGCGAGCAGTACTTC.